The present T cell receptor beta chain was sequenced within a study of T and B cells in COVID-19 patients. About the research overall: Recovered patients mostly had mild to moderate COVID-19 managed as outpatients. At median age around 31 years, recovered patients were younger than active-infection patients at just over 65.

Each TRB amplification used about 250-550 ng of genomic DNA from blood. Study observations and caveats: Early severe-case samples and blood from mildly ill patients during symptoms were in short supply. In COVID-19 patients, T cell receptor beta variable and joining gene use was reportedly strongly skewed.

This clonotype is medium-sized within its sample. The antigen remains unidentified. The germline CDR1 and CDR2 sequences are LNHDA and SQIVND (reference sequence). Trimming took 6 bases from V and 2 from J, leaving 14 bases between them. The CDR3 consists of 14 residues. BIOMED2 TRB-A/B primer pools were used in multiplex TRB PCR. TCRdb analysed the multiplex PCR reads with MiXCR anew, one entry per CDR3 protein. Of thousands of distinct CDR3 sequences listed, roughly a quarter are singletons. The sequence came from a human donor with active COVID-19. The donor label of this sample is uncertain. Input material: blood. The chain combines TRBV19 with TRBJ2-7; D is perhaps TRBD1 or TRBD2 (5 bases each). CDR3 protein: CASSLRRGAYEQYF. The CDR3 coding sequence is TGTGCCAGTAGCCTTAGAAGAGGGGCCTACGAGCAGTACTTC.